This T cell receptor beta chain is drawn from a study of T cells in Graves' hyperthyroidism and ophthalmopathy. Study-wide results and caveats: Ophthalmopathy prediction by the model preceded onset by a median roughly 6 months. Stable hyperthyroidism was told apart from ophthalmopathy by a model built on 13 V-J features.

Amplified TCR beta CDR3 regions came from RNA transcripts. Primed by the HTBI set, a first-round RT-PCR was run on the TCR CDR3. A single record per CDR3 protein comes from TCRdb applying MiXCR to the multiplex PCR reads. Of under 750,000 distinct CDR3 sequences listed, roughly a sixth are singletons. This clonotype occurred a few times. What it binds is unknown. Patients between 18 and 65 years old had hyperthyroidism, newly diagnosed and lasting under 2 months. Patients having uncontrolled infection, another autoimmune disease, pregnancy or lactation were not included. The CDR3 contains 14 residues. The germline V gene has CDR1 MGHRA and CDR2 YSYEKL. V was clipped by 1 base and J by 5 bases, with 11 bases between them.

The clonotype comes from a woman aged 45-59 years with Graves' hyperthyroidism that later progressed to Graves' ophthalmopathy. Sample: blood. The chain uses TRBV4-1 and TRBJ2-5; no reliable D call. CDR3: CASSQAHSLETQYF. The DNA for the CDR3 is TGCGCCAGCAGCCAAGCTCATAGTCTGGAGACCCAGTACTTC.